This entry concerns a single T cell receptor beta chain. Its target is unknown. These data come from a study of immune evolution from preneoplasia to lung adenocarcinoma. Study outcomes and limitations: Normal lung had the highest top T cell clone frequencies.

Produced via immunoSEQ multiplex PCR; TCRdb's table is partial and in-frame only. The table lists about 4,600 clones, 60% to 85% of them singletons. The germline CDR1 and CDR2 sequences are MNHEY and SVGAGI. Losses at the gene ends were 6 bases for V and 9 bases for J; bases not matched to a gene: 7. This CDR3 is built from 13 residues. The sequence was collected from a person aged 55-80 years with lung adenocarcinoma. The specimen was FFPE minimally invasive lung adenocarcinoma tissue. The J gene is TRBJ2-1, the V gene TRBV6-5; the match to TRBD1 covers 8 bases. The CDR3 region has the DNA TGTGCCAGCAGCTCCCACACAGGGGGTGAGCAGTTCTTC. Its translation is CASSSHTGGEQFF.